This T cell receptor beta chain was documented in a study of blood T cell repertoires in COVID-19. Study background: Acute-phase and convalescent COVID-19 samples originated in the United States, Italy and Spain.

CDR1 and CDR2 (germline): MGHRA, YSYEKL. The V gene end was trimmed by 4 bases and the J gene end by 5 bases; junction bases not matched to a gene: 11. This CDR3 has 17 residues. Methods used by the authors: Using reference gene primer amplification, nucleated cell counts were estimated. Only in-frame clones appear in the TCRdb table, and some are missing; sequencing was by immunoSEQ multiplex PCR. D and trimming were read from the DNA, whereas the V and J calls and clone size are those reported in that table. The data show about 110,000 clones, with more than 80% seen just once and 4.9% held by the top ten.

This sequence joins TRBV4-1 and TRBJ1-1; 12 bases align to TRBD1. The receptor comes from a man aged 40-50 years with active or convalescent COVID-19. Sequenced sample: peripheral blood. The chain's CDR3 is CASSPFPGQGARTEAFF. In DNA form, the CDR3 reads TGCGCCAGCAGCCCATTCCCGGGACAGGGGGCGCGAACTGAAGCTTTCTTT.